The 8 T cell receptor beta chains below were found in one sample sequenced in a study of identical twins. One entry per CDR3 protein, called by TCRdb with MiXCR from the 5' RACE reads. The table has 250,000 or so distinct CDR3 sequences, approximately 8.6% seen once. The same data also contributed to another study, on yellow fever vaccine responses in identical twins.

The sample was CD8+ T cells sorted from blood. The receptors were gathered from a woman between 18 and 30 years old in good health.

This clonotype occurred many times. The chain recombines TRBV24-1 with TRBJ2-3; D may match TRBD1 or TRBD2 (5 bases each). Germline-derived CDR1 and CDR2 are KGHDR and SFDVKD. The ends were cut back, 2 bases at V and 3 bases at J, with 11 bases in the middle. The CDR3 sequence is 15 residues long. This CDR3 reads CATSDSEGWTDTQYF. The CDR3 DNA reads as TGTGCCACCAGTGATTCTGAGGGGTGGACAGATACGCAGTATTTT.

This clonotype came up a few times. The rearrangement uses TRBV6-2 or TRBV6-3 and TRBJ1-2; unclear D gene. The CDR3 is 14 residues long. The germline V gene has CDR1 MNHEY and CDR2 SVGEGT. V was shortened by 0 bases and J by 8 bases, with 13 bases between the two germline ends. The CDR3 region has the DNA TGTGCCAGCAGTTACTCTCCCGAGACACAAGGCTACACCTTC. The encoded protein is CASSYSPETQGYTF.

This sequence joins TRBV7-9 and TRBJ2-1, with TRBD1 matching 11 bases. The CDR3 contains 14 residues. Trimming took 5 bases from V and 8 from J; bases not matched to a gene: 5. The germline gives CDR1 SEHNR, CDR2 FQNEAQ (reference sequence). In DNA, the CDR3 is TGTGCCAGCAGCCCCCGGGACAGGGGGTATGAGCAGTTCTTC. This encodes CASSPRDRGYEQFF.

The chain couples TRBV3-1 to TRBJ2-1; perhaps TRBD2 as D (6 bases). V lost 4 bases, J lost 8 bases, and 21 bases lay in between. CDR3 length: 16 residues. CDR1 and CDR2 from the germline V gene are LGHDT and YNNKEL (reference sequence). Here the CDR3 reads CASSLNPGWGEDEQFF. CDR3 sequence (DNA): TGTGCCAGCAGCCTCAATCCCGGATGGGGGGAGGATGAGCAGTTCTTC.

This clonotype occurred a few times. The CDR3 sequence is CASSPTLTLTGELFF. The CDR3 nucleotides read TGTGCCAGCAGCCCGACCCTAACGCTAACCGGGGAGCTGTTTTTT. The rearrangement uses TRBV6-5 and TRBJ2-2, with D unresolved. The germline V gene has CDR1 MNHEY and CDR2 SVGAGI. The CDR3 contains 15 residues. The V gene lost 6 bases and the J gene lost 5 bases, with 16 bases spanning the gap.

The CDR3 region has the DNA TGTGCCAGCAGCCCCGTAGAGGTGGTATCATGGGACAATGAGCAGTTCTTC. Translating gives CASSPVEVVSWDNEQFF. The chain carries TRBV14 and TRBJ2-1; D is undetermined. Germline CDR1 and CDR2: SGHDN and FVKESK. Trimming took 4 bases from V and 5 from J, leaving 21 bases between them. The CDR3 runs 17 residues.

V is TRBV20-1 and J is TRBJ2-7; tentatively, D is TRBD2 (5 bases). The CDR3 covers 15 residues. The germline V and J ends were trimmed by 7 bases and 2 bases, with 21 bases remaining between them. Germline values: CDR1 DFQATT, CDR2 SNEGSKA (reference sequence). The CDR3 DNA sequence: TGCAGTGTTATAGCCCGGGATCACGTCACCTACGAGCAGTACTTC. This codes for CSVIARDHVTYEQYF.

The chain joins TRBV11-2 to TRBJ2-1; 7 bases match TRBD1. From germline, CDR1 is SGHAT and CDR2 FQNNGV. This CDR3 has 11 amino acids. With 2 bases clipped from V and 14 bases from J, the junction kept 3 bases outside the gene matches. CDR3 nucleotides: TGTGCCAGCAGCTTAAGGGGACAGAAGTTCTTC. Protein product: CASSLRGQKFF.